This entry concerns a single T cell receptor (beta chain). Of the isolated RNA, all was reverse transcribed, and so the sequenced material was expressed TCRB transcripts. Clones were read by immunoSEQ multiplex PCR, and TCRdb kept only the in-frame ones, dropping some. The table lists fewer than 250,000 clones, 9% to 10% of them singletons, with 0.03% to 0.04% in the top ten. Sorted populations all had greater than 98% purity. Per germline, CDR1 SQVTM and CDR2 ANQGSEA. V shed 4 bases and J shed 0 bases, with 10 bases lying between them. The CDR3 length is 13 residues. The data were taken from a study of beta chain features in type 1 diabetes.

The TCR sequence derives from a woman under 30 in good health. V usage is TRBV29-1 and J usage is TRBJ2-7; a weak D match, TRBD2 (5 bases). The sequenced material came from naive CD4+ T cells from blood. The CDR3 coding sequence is TGCAGCGTTGTTGCGGGCGCCTCCTACGAGCAGTACTTC. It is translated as CSVVAGASYEQYF.